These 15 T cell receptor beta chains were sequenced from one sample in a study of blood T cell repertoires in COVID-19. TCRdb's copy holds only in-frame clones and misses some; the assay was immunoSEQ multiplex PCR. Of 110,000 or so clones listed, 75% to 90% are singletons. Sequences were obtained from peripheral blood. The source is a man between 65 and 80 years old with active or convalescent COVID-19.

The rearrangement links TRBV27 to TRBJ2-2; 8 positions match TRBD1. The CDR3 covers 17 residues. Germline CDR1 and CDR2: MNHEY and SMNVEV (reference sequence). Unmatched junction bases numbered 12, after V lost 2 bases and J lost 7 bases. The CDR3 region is CASSLIPPTGVGGELFF. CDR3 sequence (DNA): TGTGCCAGCAGTTTAATCCCCCCGACAGGGGTTGGCGGGGAGCTGTTTTTT.

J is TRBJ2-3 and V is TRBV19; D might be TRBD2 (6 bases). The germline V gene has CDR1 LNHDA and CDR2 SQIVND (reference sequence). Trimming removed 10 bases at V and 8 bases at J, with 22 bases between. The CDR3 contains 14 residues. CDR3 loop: CATRPSSSEGTQYF. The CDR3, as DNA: TGTGCCACTCGCCCGTCTTCTAGCGAGGGTACGCAGTATTTT.

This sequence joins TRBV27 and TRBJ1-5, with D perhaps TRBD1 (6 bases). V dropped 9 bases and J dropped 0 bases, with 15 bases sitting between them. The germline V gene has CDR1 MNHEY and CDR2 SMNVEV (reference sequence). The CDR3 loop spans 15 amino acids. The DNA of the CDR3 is TGTGCCAGTTGGGGGCTACAAGGTAGCAATCAGCCCCAGCATTTT. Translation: CASWGLQGSNQPQHF.

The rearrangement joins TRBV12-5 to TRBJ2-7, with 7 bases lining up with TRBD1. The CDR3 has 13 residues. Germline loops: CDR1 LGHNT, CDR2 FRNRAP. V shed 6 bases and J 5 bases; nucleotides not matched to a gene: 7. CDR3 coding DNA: TGTGCTAGTGGATCTGGGACAGAGGACGAGCAGTACTTC. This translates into CASGSGTEDEQYF.

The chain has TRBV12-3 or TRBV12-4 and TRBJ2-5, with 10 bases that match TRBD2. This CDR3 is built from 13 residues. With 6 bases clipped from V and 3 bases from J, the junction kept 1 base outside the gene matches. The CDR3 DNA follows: TGTGCCAGCAGAGGACTAGCGGAAGAGACCCAGTACTTC. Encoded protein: CASRGLAEETQYF.

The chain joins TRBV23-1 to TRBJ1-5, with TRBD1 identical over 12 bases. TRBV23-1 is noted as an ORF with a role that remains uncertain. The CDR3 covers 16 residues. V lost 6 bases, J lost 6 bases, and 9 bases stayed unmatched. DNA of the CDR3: TGCGCCAGCAGACACAGGGACAGGGGGCGCGGTCAGCCCCAGCATTTT. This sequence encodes CASRHRDRGRGQPQHF.

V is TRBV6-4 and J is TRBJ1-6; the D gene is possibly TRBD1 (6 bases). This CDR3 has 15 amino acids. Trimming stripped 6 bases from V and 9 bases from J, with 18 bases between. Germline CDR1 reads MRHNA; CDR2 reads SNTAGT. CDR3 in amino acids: CASSVMGARGSPLHF. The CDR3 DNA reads TGTGCCAGCAGCGTCATGGGGGCGAGAGGTTCACCCCTCCACTTT.

CDR3 nucleotide sequence: TGTGCCAGCAGTTTTGAGGACAGGGGGCTCCTTGGCTACACCTTC. Its translation is CASSFEDRGLLGYTF. The chain carries TRBV28 and TRBJ1-2, with 11 bases matching TRBD1. The CDR3 is 15 residues long. Trimming took 3 bases from V and 7 from J; bases not matched to a gene: 7. CDR1 is MDHEN and CDR2 is SYDVKM in the germline V gene.

The DNA for the CDR3 is TGTGCCAGCTCACTTTTAAGCTCCGGGGGGAACACTGAAGCTTTCTTT. Protein sequence: CASSLLSSGGNTEAFF. The genes are TRBV18 and TRBJ1-1; a possible D gene is TRBD1 (5 bases). The germline CDR1 and CDR2 sequences are KGHSH and LQKENI. The length of the CDR3 is 16 residues. V lost 4 bases and J lost 1, with 16 bases in between.

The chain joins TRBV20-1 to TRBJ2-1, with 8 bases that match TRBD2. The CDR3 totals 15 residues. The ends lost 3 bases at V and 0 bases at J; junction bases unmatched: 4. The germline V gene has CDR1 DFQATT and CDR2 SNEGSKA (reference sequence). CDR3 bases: TGCAGTGCTAGTTTAGCGGGGCGCTCCTACAATGAGCAGTTCTTC. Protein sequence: CSASLAGRSYNEQFF.

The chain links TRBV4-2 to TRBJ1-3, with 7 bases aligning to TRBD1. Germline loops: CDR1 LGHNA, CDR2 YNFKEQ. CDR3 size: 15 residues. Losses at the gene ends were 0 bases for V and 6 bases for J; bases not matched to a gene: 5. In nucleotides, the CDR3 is TGTGCCAGCAGCCAAGAGACAGGGCTGGCAAACACCATATATTTT. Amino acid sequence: CASSQETGLANTIYF.

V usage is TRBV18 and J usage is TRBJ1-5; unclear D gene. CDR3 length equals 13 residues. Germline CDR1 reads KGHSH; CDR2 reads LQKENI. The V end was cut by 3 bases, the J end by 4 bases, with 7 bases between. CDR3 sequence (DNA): TGTGCCAGCTCACCCGACAAGAATCAGCCCCAGCATTTT. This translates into CASSPDKNQPQHF.

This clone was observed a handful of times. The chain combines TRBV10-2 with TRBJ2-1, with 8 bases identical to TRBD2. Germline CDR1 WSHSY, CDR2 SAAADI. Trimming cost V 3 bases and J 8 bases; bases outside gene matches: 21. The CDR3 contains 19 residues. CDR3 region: CASSERSYLRLAGLDEQFF. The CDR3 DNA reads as TGCGCCAGCAGTGAACGATCATACCTGAGGCTAGCGGGTTTGGATGAGCAGTTCTTC.

The chain's CDR3 is CASSFTGGELSGYTF. The CDR3 DNA follows: TGTGCCAGCAGTTTCACAGGGGGCGAGCTCTCCGGCTACACCTTC. The gene calls are TRBV6-6 and TRBJ1-2; 9 bases align to TRBD1. This CDR3 has 15 residues. Germline trimming cut 4 bases from V and 8 bases from J; bases unmatched to any gene: 11. The germline V gene has CDR1 MNHNY and CDR2 SVGAGI (reference sequence).

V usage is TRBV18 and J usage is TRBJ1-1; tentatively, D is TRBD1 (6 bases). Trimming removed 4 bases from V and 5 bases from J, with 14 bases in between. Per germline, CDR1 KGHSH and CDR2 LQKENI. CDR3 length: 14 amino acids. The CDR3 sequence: CASSLRPGDTEAFF. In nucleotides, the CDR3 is TGTGCCAGCTCACTTCGACCAGGGGATACTGAAGCTTTCTTT.